The present T cell receptor beta chain was sequenced within a study of pediatric ulcerative colitis (dated 2019 in TCRdb). Notes on the research overall: Of the ulcerative colitis patients, roughly 7 had pancolitis and two had left-sided colitis, and histology in every patient was consistent with ulcerative colitis. From nine newly diagnosed, treatment-naive pediatric ulcerative colitis patients and four non-IBD control children, paired blood and rectal samples were collected. Using the Pediatric Ulcerative Colitis Activity Index, a couple of patients were classed as having mild disease, several as having moderate disease and three as having acute severe colitis. Results the study describes overall, beyond this receptor: Controls, mild-moderate and acute severe colitis patients were separated by rectal repertoire features, and reduced rectal diversity due to clonal expansions was observed in acute severe colitis. Autologous blood-rectal clonal overlap was significantly higher in ulcerative colitis patients than in controls, suggesting increased T cell trafficking to inflamed tissue. For technical reasons, the blood samples of a couple of patients yielded substantially fewer templates, so those samples were excluded from the blood-rectal overlap analysis. With only a handful of individuals, the healthy control group was small. Because the repertoires came from total lymphocyte DNA, rare subsets such as regulatory T cells may have patterns that are not reflected. A couple of rectal CDR3 clonotypes were present in all ulcerative colitis patients and in none of the controls.

CDR1 and CDR2, per the germline V gene (reference sequence), are LNHDA and SQIVND. The CDR3 holds 12 amino acids from the cysteine to the phenylalanine. The read is trimmed to its CDR3 DNA, 36 bases read in frame from base 1. V lost 3 bases and J lost 6 bases; the stretch between them is 6 bases long. Before the diagnostic colonoscopy, none of the ulcerative colitis patients had been given any immunosuppressive medication. Blood was sampled at the same time as the colonoscopy. The Wizard kit (Promega) was used to extract genomic DNA from the blood and intestinal samples. For this clone: Its antigen has not been determined. Base qualities are not provided; no much larger clone lies one nucleotide away.

Rearranged CDR3 beta regions were amplified from genomic DNA with multiplex V and J primers using the immunoSEQ TRB Survey service. To keep depth equal across samples, survey-level sequencing depth of up to 500,000 reads per sample was applied. The libraries were purified, combined into pools and sequenced with Illumina technology. Under the source paper's analysis protocol: Productive clonality, sample overlap, pairwise scatters, CDR3 beta length, V/D/J gene usage and productiveness were all assessed with the immunoSEQ online tools. Alongside Shannon and Simpson indices, calculated diversity was computed as the number of unique rearrangements divided by total templates, multiplied by 100. Principal component analysis was performed on Z-score normalized data with the R prcomp function and the ggbiplot package. Blood-rectal clonal overlap within each subject was quantified with Morisita's index. TCRdb took this table from immuneACCESS and kept in-frame rearrangements with V and J called. Such tables lack part of the clones; where checked against another copy, unresolved V genes explain under half of the gap, and the rest is unexplained. V, J and clone size derive from that table, while D and trimming were established from the DNA sequence. Counted in this sample were under 5,500 clones; around 89% of them appeared once. Clones ranked in the top ten supply about 2% of the sample.

The chain is encoded by TRBV19 joined to TRBJ1-5, with the D gene uncertain. Sequencing was carried out using blood. The TCR comes from a boy between 5 and 17 years old with mild ulcerative colitis. The CDR3 here reads CASSMSVQPQHF. DNA sequence: TGTGCCAGTAGTATGAGTGTTCAGCCCCAGCATTTT.